This is a list of T cell receptor beta chains from one sample in a study of blood T cell repertoires in COVID-19. The table came from immunoSEQ multiplex PCR; TCRdb's copy has only in-frame clones and leaves some out. In the table there are around 200,000 clones, roughly 90% of which are singletons. The sample consisted of peripheral blood. These receptors all stem from a man between 45 and 60 years old with acute or convalescent COVID-19. Both conserved end residues are part of each CDR3. Each record gives: clone size, J gene, V gene, D gene, CDR3 protein, CDR3 DNA. The D gene is left open where the match is weak. Only some rows state a clone size, as once, few, many or a class for expanded clones.

>NA|TRBJ2-1|TRBV28|NA
CASSSPPNDSDNEQFF
TGTGCCAGCAGTTCGCCACCCAACGACAGCGACAATGAGCAGTTCTTC
>NA|TRBJ1-5|TRBV27|NA
CASSLSSTEQPQHF
TGTGCCAGCAGTTTATCCTCGACAGAACAGCCCCAGCATTTT
>NA|TRBJ2-1|TRBV7-9|NA
CASSLQYNEQFF
TGTGCCAGCAGCCTACAGTACAATGAGCAGTTCTTC
>NA|TRBJ2-4|TRBV12-3/TRBV12-4|NA
CASSNSGIQYF
TGTGCCAGCAGCAACAGCGGCATTCAGTACTTC
>NA|TRBJ1-4|TRBV6-1|NA
CASSESRFNEKLFF
TGTGCCAGCAGTGAATCCAGATTTAATGAAAAACTGTTTTTT
>NA|TRBJ2-1|TRBV5-1|TRBD2
CASSSRGGRSSYNEQFF
TGCGCCAGCAGCTCGCGGGGCGGGAGGAGCTCCTACAATGAGCAGTTCTTC
>NA|TRBJ2-2|TRBV6-5|NA
CASSYSPGANTGELFF
TGTGCCAGCAGTTACTCACCAGGGGCGAACACCGGGGAGCTGTTTTTT
>few|TRBJ1-6|TRBV6-2/TRBV6-3|NA
CASSYSGRDDSPLHF
TGTGCCAGCAGTTACTCGGGGCGTGATGATTCACCCCTCCACTTT
>NA|TRBJ2-5|TRBV3-1/TRBV3-2|TRBD2
CASSQTGLAGGQETQYF
TGTGCCAGCAGCCAAACCGGACTAGCGGGGGGCCAAGAGACCCAGTACTTC
>few|TRBJ2-7|TRBV3-1/TRBV3-2|TRBD2
CASRGAGGPSYEQYF
TGTGCCAGCAGAGGAGCGGGAGGACCTTCCTACGAGCAGTACTTC
>NA|TRBJ2-1|TRBV11-2|TRBD2
CASSRSGSAYNEQFF
TGTGCCAGCAGTCGAAGCGGGAGTGCCTACAATGAGCAGTTCTTC
>few|TRBJ1-4|TRBV5-6|NA
CASSLVQGEKLFF
TGTGCCAGCAGCTTGGTGCAGGGGGAAAAACTGTTTTTT
>NA|TRBJ2-5|TRBV19|NA
CASTGHLQETQYF
TGTGCCAGTACGGGACACCTACAAGAGACCCAGTACTTC
>NA|TRBJ2-1|TRBV24-1|TRBD2
CATSDPGLAGGNEQFF
TGTGCCACCAGTGACCCGGGACTAGCGGGGGGCAATGAGCAGTTCTTC
>once|TRBJ2-5|TRBV11-3|NA
CASSLGREETQYF
TGTGCCAGCAGCTTAGGCAGGGAAGAGACCCAGTACTTC
>NA|TRBJ1-4|TRBV7-8|TRBD1
CASSLASGGGARNEKLFF
TGTGCCAGCAGCTTAGCCTCGGGAGGGGGCGCCCGGAATGAAAAACTGTTTTTT
>once|TRBJ2-2|TRBV9|TRBD2
CASSYPSGRAPGELFF
TGTGCCAGCAGCTACCCTAGCGGGAGGGCCCCCGGGGAGCTGTTTTTT
>NA|TRBJ2-5|TRBV29-1|TRBD2
CSVSGGYQETQYF
TGCAGCGTGAGCGGGGGGTACCAAGAGACCCAGTACTTC
>NA|TRBJ2-2|TRBV5-4|TRBD2
CASSGEGLAVTGELFF
TGTGCCAGCAGCGGCGAGGGACTAGCGGTCACCGGGGAGCTGTTTTTT
>NA|TRBJ1-2|TRBV3-1/TRBV3-2|TRBD1
CASSLTGKAYTF
TGTGCCAGCAGCCTGACAGGGAAGGCCTACACCTTC
>few|TRBJ1-1|TRBV6-5|NA
CASSYSPTDTEAFF
TGTGCCAGCAGTTACTCCCCGACAGACACTGAAGCTTTCTTT
>once|TRBJ1-6|TRBV27|NA
CASSQGDWTVYNSPLHF
TGTGCCAGCAGTCAAGGGGATTGGACAGTATATAATTCACCCCTCCACTTT
>NA|TRBJ2-3|TRBV29-1|NA
CSVRTDTDTQYF
TGCAGCGTTCGGACAGACACAGATACGCAGTATTTT
>NA|TRBJ2-6|TRBV18|NA
CASSPFTKSSGANVLTF
TGTGCCAGCTCACCATTCACCAAGAGCTCTGGGGCCAACGTCCTGACTTTC
>NA|TRBJ2-5|TRBV9|NA
CASSGPGAQETQYF
TGTGCCAGCAGCGGCCCAGGGGCCCAAGAGACCCAGTACTTC
>NA|TRBJ2-3|TRBV13|TRBD2
CASSYLAGVGRDTQYF
TGTGCCAGCAGCTACCTAGCGGGAGTTGGTCGGGATACGCAGTATTTT
>NA|TRBJ2-2|TRBV19|TRBD1
CASSSGQANTGELFF
TGTGCCAGTAGTTCGGGACAGGCGAACACCGGGGAGCTGTTTTTT
>NA|TRBJ2-5|TRBV2|TRBD2
CASSESVGLGGGETQYF
TGTGCCAGCAGTGAAAGTGTCGGCCTGGGGGGGGGTGAGACCCAGTACTTC
>NA|TRBJ1-2|TRBV19|NA
CASSTHATGNKWYGYTF
TGTGCCAGTAGTACCCACGCCACAGGGAATAAGTGGTATGGCTACACCTTC
>NA|TRBJ2-7|TRBV12-3/TRBV12-4|NA
CASTSGQRYEQYF
TGTGCCAGCACCTCGGGACAACGCTACGAGCAGTACTTC
>NA|TRBJ1-5|TRBV28|TRBD1
CASSLDRGGRRNQPQHF
TGTGCCAGCAGCCTGGACAGGGGAGGTCGGAGGAATCAGCCCCAGCATTTT
>NA|TRBJ2-4|TRBV11-2|TRBD2
CASSLSLAGVTDIQYF
TGTGCCAGCAGCTTATCCCTAGCGGGAGTGACTGACATTCAGTACTTC
>NA|TRBJ1-1|TRBV7-9|TRBD1
CASSSRTGDKNTEAFF
TGTGCCAGCAGCTCTCGGACAGGAGACAAGAACACTGAAGCTTTCTTT
>NA|TRBJ1-5|TRBV7-2|NA
CASSLRESNQPQHF
TGTGCCAGCAGCTTAAGGGAGAGCAATCAGCCCCAGCATTTT
>NA|TRBJ2-1|TRBV9|NA
CASSSSGQSNEQFF
TGTGCCAGCAGCTCGTCAGGGCAGTCCAATGAGCAGTTCTTC
>NA|TRBJ2-7|TRBV6-5|TRBD1
CASSSGTGGYEQYF
TGTGCCAGCAGTTCCGGGACAGGGGGCTACGAGCAGTACTTC
>once|TRBJ1-3|TRBV6-5|NA
CASSYGQGQRGNTIYF
TGTGCCAGCAGTTACGGCCAGGGGCAGAGGGGAAACACCATATATTTT